These 28 T cell receptor beta chains share one sample of origin, sequenced in a study of blood T cell repertoires in COVID-19. Generated by immunoSEQ multiplex PCR, the TCRdb table keeps only in-frame clones and is missing some. The data show some 210,000 clones, roughly 82% seen once. Specimen: peripheral blood. All receptors come from a woman aged 40-49 years with acute or convalescent COVID-19.

The gene calls are TRBV3-1 (or the pseudogene TRBV3-2) and TRBJ2-1, with TRBD2 as a possible D gene (6 bases). Germline values: CDR1 LGHDT, CDR2 YNNKEL (reference sequence). V lost 2 bases and J lost 5, with 16 bases in between. The CDR3 covers 16 residues. The CDR3 here is CASSQRLGSTDNEQFF. The CDR3 region has the DNA TGTGCCAGCAGCCAAAGACTAGGGTCGACCGACAATGAGCAGTTCTTC.

The chain joins TRBV30 to TRBJ2-3, with a tentative D call TRBD1 (6 bases). CDR3 size: 13 residues. Germline CDR1 reads GTSNPN; CDR2 reads SVGIG (reference sequence). Trimming took 4 bases from V and 4 from J, leaving 12 bases between them. The CDR3 DNA reads as TGTGCCTGGAAACAGGGTTCCGCAGATACGCAGTATTTT. It translates to CAWKQGSADTQYF. The full variable domain, with the rest looked up from reference TRBV30 and TRBJ2-3, is SQTIHQWPATLVQPVGSPLSLECTVEGTSNPNLYWYRQAAGRGLQLLFYSVGIGQISSEVPQNLSASRPQDRQFILSSKKLLLSDSGFYLCAWKQGSADTQYFGPGTRLTVL.

This clone was found a few times. The chain joins TRBV9 to TRBJ2-2; D might be TRBD2 (5 bases). This CDR3 contains 14 residues. Germline V gives CDR1 SGDLS, CDR2 YYNGEE. V was shortened by 3 bases and J by 4 bases, with 10 bases between the two germline ends. The CDR3 protein is CASSGGLGTGELFF. The CDR3 DNA follows: TGTGCCAGCAGCGGAGGGTTGGGCACCGGGGAGCTGTTTTTT.

The chain uses TRBV19 and TRBJ1-6; 7 bases align to TRBD1. Germline CDR1 is LNHDA and CDR2 is SQIVND (reference sequence). The CDR3 is 17 amino acids. V lost 0 bases to trimming and J lost 8 bases; unmatched junction nucleotides: 10. The CDR3 sequence is CASSIDRGQANYSPLHF. The CDR3 nucleotides are TGTGCCAGTAGTATAGATCGTGGACAGGCCAATTATTCACCCCTCCACTTT.

This rearrangement joins TRBV2 to TRBJ1-1; D might be TRBD1 (6 bases). The CDR3 sequence is 14 residues long. V was trimmed by 6 bases and J by 2 bases, leaving 13 bases between them. The germline gives CDR1 SNHLY, CDR2 FYNNEI. The CDR3 nucleotides are TGTGCCAGCAGGGTCTCGACAGGAAACACTGAAGCTTTCTTT. This sequence encodes CASRVSTGNTEAFF.

The chain joins TRBV11-2 to TRBJ2-7, with TRBD1 matching over 12 bases. This CDR3 has 15 amino acids. Germline lookup yields CDR1 SGHAT and CDR2 FQNNGV. V lost 4 bases and J lost 4; bases outside the gene matches: 5. CDR3 loop: CASSYPGQGAYEQYF. In nucleotides, the CDR3 is TGTGCCAGCAGCTACCCGGGACAGGGGGCTTACGAGCAGTACTTC.

J is TRBJ1-2 and V is TRBV6-4; TRBD1 might be the D (5 bases). The CDR3 totals 14 residues. Germline lookup yields CDR1 MRHNA and CDR2 SNTAGT. The V and J ends lost 2 bases and 8 bases respectively, with 15 bases between them. CDR3 sequence (DNA): TGTGCCAGCAGTGACGACGACAGTCGAGACGGCTACACCTTC. Amino acid sequence: CASSDDDSRDGYTF.

As DNA, the CDR3 is TGTGCCAGCAGTCTCGGGACTTCGTACAATGAGCAGTTCTTC. Translation: CASSLGTSYNEQFF. The rearrangement links TRBV6-2 or TRBV6-3 to TRBJ2-1; D is possibly TRBD2 (6 bases). Germline lookup yields CDR1 MNHEY and CDR2 SVGEGT. This CDR3 is 14 amino acids long. Deletions cut 5 bases from V and 4 bases from J, with 12 bases between.

This sequence joins TRBV5-1 and TRBJ1-1; no firm D call. Trimming shortened V by 0 bases and J by 1 base, and 4 bases separated the two germline ends. The CDR3 is made up of 13 amino acids. Germline CDR1 and CDR2: SGHRS and YFSETQ. The chain's CDR3 is CASSLGGNTEAFF. DNA of the CDR3: TGCGCCAGCAGCTTGGGCGGGAACACTGAAGCTTTCTTT.

The chain joins TRBV15 to TRBJ2-4, with D perhaps matching TRBD1 (6 bases). CDR3 length: 17 residues. Trimming took off 0 bases at V and 0 bases at J, with 12 bases between the two ends. Germline V CDR1 and CDR2: LNHNV, YYDKDF (reference sequence). The CDR3 sequence: CATSRDIGGLAKNIQYF. In DNA, the CDR3 is TGTGCCACCAGCAGAGATATTGGGGGCTTAGCCAAAAACATTCAGTACTTC.

The V call is TRBV6-5, the J call TRBJ1-1, with TRBD1 as a possible D gene (5 bases). This CDR3 is built from 14 residues. Per germline, CDR1 MNHEY and CDR2 SVGAGI. V was clipped by 10 bases and J by 1 base, with 16 bases between them. The CDR3 is CATKQVLTNTEAFF. Written as DNA, the CDR3 is TGTGCCACCAAACAGGTTCTTACGAACACTGAAGCTTTCTTT.

CDR3 sequence reads: CASSEEAGQTSSYNSPLHF. CDR3 DNA sequence: TGTGCCAGCAGTGAAGAGGCGGGGCAGACTAGCTCCTATAATTCACCCCTCCACTTT. The chain joins TRBV2 to TRBJ1-6; maybe TRBD1 (5 bases). V was clipped by 1 base and J by 0 bases, with 16 bases between them. This CDR3 has 19 residues. Germline-derived CDR1 and CDR2 are SNHLY and FYNNEI.

This chain connects TRBV5-6 to TRBJ1-2; D might be TRBD1 (5 bases). Looked up from germline, CDR1 is SGHDT and CDR2 is YYEEEE. This CDR3 is built from 13 residues. V gave up 2 bases and J gave up 8 bases, with 13 bases separating them. The chain's CDR3 is CASSFTGKKGYTF. DNA for the CDR3: TGTGCCAGCAGCTTTACAGGAAAAAAGGGCTACACCTTC.

The chain combines TRBV12-5 with TRBJ2-7; 9 bases agree with TRBD2. The trim removed 6 bases at V and 7 bases at J, leaving 10 bases unmatched. CDR1 and CDR2 (germline): LGHNT, FRNRAP. The CDR3 length is 14 residues. The CDR3: CASGRTSVGREQYF. The DNA for the CDR3 is TGTGCTAGTGGCCGGACTAGCGTAGGGCGGGAGCAGTACTTC.

This clone is a singleton in its sample. This chain links TRBV5-1 with TRBJ2-5; 9 nucleotides agree with TRBD2. Germline CDR1 SGHRS, CDR2 YFSETQ. The CDR3 has 14 amino acids. Germline trimming cut 4 bases from V and 7 bases from J; bases unmatched to any gene: 8. In DNA form, the CDR3 reads TGCGCCAGCAGCCCGATAGCGGGAGAGGGGACCCAGTACTTC. This translates into CASSPIAGEGTQYF.

The genes are TRBV9 and TRBJ2-7; TRBD1 agrees at 8 bases. V gave up 0 bases and J gave up 5 bases; unmatched junction bases: 7. CDR1 is SGDLS, CDR2 YYNGEE, per germline. This CDR3 has 15 residues. CDR3 region: CASSVAGQGRHEQYF. The CDR3, as DNA: TGTGCCAGCAGCGTAGCCGGACAGGGTAGGCACGAGCAGTACTTC.

CDR3 coding DNA: TGTGCCAGCAGTGCCGGGACAGGGTTAGAGACCCAGTACTTC. It encodes CASSAGTGLETQYF. The chain joins TRBV27 to TRBJ2-5; 9 bases agree with TRBD1. The CDR3 runs to 14 residues. Germline CDR1 MNHEY, CDR2 SMNVEV (reference sequence). J lost 4 bases, V lost 5 bases, and 5 bases had no gene match.

The chain joins TRBV6-6 to TRBJ2-7; D is ambiguous. The CDR3 totals 14 residues. The V end was cut by 0 bases, the J end by 5 bases, with 11 bases between. CDR1 is MNHNY and CDR2 is SVGAGI in the germline V gene (reference sequence). CDR3 nucleotides: TGTGCCAGCAGTTACTCAAAACTCACCCACGAGCAGTACTTC. Protein product: CASSYSKLTHEQYF.

This rearrangement joins TRBV9 to TRBJ2-7; the match to TRBD2 covers 10 bases. The V gene's germline CDR1 is SGDLS and CDR2 YYNGEE. This CDR3 is 16 amino acids long. The J segment lost 2 bases and the V segment lost 2 bases, leaving 7 bases of the junction unmatched. The CDR3 DNA sequence: TGTGCCAGCAGCGTGGCTAGCGGGAGTACTCCCTACGAGCAGTACTTC. Amino acids: CASSVASGSTPYEQYF. Using reference TRBV9 and TRBJ2-7 for the parts outside the CDR3, the full variable domain is DSGVTQTPKHLITATGQRVTLRCSPRSGDLSVYWYQQSLDQGLQFLIQYYNGEERAKGNILERFSAQQFPDLHSELNLSSLELGDSALYFCASSVASGSTPYEQYFGPGTRLTVT.

The V and J genes are TRBV7-2 and TRBJ2-1; 8 bases match TRBD2. The germline V gene encodes CDR1 SGHTA and CDR2 FQGNSA. V lost 5 bases, J lost 15 bases, and 12 bases stayed unmatched. The CDR3 loop spans 13 amino acids. The CDR3 region has the DNA TGTGCCAGCAGCATTACTCCGGGACTAGTCCCGTTCTTC. It translates to CASSITPGLVPFF.

The chain combines TRBV5-6 with TRBJ2-2; no firm D call. The V end lost 0 bases, the J end lost 1 base, and 4 bases lay between the germline ends. In germline, CDR1 is SGHDT, CDR2 YYEEEE. CDR3 size: 14 residues. CDR3 in amino acids: CASSLAQNTGELFF. CDR3 coding DNA: TGTGCCAGCAGCTTGGCCCAGAACACCGGGGAGCTGTTTTTT. Supplemented by reference TRBV5-6 and TRBJ2-2, the full variable domain reads DAGVTQSPTHLIKTRGQQVTLRCSPKSGHDTVSWYQQALGQGPQFIFQYYEEEERQRGNFPDRFSGHQFPNYSSELNVNALLLGDSALYLCASSLAQNTGELFFGEGSRLTVL.

The chain couples TRBV19 to TRBJ2-5, with D uncertain. The CDR3 spans 15 residues. Germline V gene sequence: CDR1 LNHDA, CDR2 SQIVND (reference sequence). V was shortened by 7 bases and J by 2 bases, with 17 bases between the two germline ends. CDR3 in amino acids: CASKTSAAPQETQYF. The DNA for the CDR3 is TGTGCCAGTAAGACTTCGGCTGCACCTCAAGAGACCCAGTACTTC.

The V and J genes are TRBV5-4 and TRBJ2-4, with TRBD2 matching 9 bases. Germline V gene sequence: CDR1 SGHNT, CDR2 YYREEE (reference sequence). The length of the CDR3 is 16 residues. Trimming took 10 bases from V and 8 from J; bases not matched to a gene: 19. Here the CDR3 reads CARRLGVAGGRDIQYF. In nucleotides, the CDR3 is TGTGCCCGCCGCTTGGGCGTCGCGGGGGGGCGGGACATTCAGTACTTC.

The chain is built from TRBV23-1 and TRBJ2-7, with D perhaps TRBD2 (5 bases). TRBV23-1 has ORF status, its function being uncertain. The CDR3 is 14 amino acids. Deletions cut 4 bases from V and 4 bases from J, with 14 bases between. The DNA of the CDR3 is TGCGCCAGCAGTCTCGGGAAGTTTTCGTACGAGCAGTACTTC. Translating gives CASSLGKFSYEQYF.

The V call is TRBV30, the J call TRBJ2-3; a possible D gene is TRBD2 (6 bases). The CDR3 is made up of 17 amino acids. Germline V gives CDR1 GTSNPN, CDR2 SVGIG (reference sequence). Between the trimmed V and J ends, which lost 4 bases and 1 base, there was a span of 21 bases. Here the CDR3 DNA reads TGTGCCTGGATCTCCCCCGGAGCGGGCCGGGGCACAGATACGCAGTATTTT. Encoded protein: CAWISPGAGRGTDTQYF.

This chain joins TRBV14 and TRBJ2-7, with D unclear. Germline values: CDR1 SGHDN, CDR2 FVKESK. The length of the CDR3 is 15 residues. The V end lost 2 bases, the J end lost 7 bases, and 18 bases lay between the germline ends. The DNA of the CDR3 is TGTGCCAGCAGCCAAAACAGATTACTCTTCCTAGAGCAGTACTTC. Translation gives CASSQNRLLFLEQYF.

The rearrangement links TRBV5-1 to TRBJ2-1, with D unclear. This CDR3 is built from 12 residues. V lost 0 bases, J lost 5 bases, and 3 bases lay in between. Germline CDR1 reads SGHRS; CDR2 reads YFSETQ. As DNA, the CDR3 is TGCGCCAGCAGCTTGGACAACAATGAGCAGTTCTTC. As protein: CASSLDNNEQFF.

The chain combines TRBV2 with TRBJ2-7; D might be TRBD2 (5 bases). The germline V and J ends were trimmed by 3 bases and 5 bases, with 17 bases remaining between them. This CDR3 region has 15 residues. Germline CDR1 SNHLY, CDR2 FYNNEI. The CDR3 sequence is CASSERAAPLNEQYF. The CDR3 nucleotides read TGTGCCAGCAGTGAGAGGGCGGCTCCCCTTAACGAGCAGTACTTC.